Listed here are 20 T cell receptor beta chains from one sample, sequenced in a study of shared clonotypes between healthy human individuals. Repertoires were generated with immunoSEQ multiplex PCR, while TCRdb's copy carries only in-frame clones and drops some. The sample contains 2 million to 3 million clones, roughly 93% of which appear only once. Sample: naive CD4+ T cells from PBMCs. Subset meaning: CD45RA+ positively selected. The receptors here all came from a man aged 18 to 30 in good health. Some clones in this sample may be carry-over from other donors' samples.

This clone was seen a handful of times. V is TRBV28 and J is TRBJ1-5; D is unclear. Trimming removed 6 bases from V and 7 bases from J, with 13 bases in between. This CDR3 is built from 13 residues. Germline CDR1 MDHEN, CDR2 SYDVKM. CDR3 sequence reads: CASREAKAQPQHF. Written as DNA, the CDR3 is TGTGCCAGCAGAGAAGCCAAGGCGCAGCCCCAGCATTTT.

The chain employs TRBV6-1 and TRBJ2-7; 9 bases map to TRBD2. Losses at the gene ends were 7 bases for V and 3 bases for J; bases not matched to a gene: 7. CDR3 size: 14 residues. Germline CDR1 reads MNHNS; CDR2 reads SASEGT. CDR3 in DNA: TGTGCCAGCAACCCCGGGACTAGCAGCTACGAGCAGTACTTC. Encoded protein: CASNPGTSSYEQYF.

The chain recombines TRBV23-1 with TRBJ1-5; D gene uncertain. TRBV23-1 carries the ORF label, with uncertain function. The ends were cut back, 6 bases at V and 4 bases at J, with 13 bases in the middle. The length of the CDR3 is 14 residues. The CDR3 DNA is TGCGCCAGCAGAGGAGGGTTGGGTAATCAGCCCCAGCATTTT. Translated, it gives CASRGGLGNQPQHF.

Here the CDR3 DNA reads TGTGCCAGCAATGGCAGGGTCTGGGAGACCCAGTACTTC. It specifies CASNGRVWETQYF. The V and J genes are TRBV28 and TRBJ2-5; the D gene is possibly TRBD1 (5 bases). Germline CDR1 MDHEN, CDR2 SYDVKM. V was trimmed by 7 bases and J by 5 bases, leaving 14 bases between them. This CDR3 region has 13 residues.

Turning to this clone: Other DNA sequences within the sample encode an identical CDR3. This chain links TRBV5-1 with TRBJ2-1; TRBD1 is a possible D gene (5 bases). V was trimmed by 2 bases and J by 0 bases, leaving 6 bases between them. Germline CDR1 and CDR2: SGHRS and YFSETQ. The CDR3 extends over 14 amino acids. CDR3 sequence (DNA): TGCGCCAGCAGCTTAGGGGACTCCTACAATGAGCAGTTCTTC. Translation: CASSLGDSYNEQFF.

CDR3 in DNA: TGTGCCGGTATAGCGGGTGTGTACACCGGGGAGCTGTTTTTT. It specifies CAGIAGVYTGELFF. The chain joins TRBV30 to TRBJ2-2, with TRBD2 matching over 7 bases. Trimming cost V 8 bases and J 3 bases; bases outside gene matches: 9. Per the germline V gene, CDR1 is GTSNPN and CDR2 is SVGIG (reference sequence). The CDR3 runs to 14 residues.

J is TRBJ2-3 and V is TRBV5-4; 10 positions agree with TRBD1. Looked up from germline, CDR1 is SGHNT and CDR2 is YYREEE (reference sequence). J was trimmed by 3 bases and V by 4 bases; bases with no gene match: 8. The CDR3 length is 16 residues. CDR3 loop: CASSALGQGVTDTQYF. CDR3 bases: TGTGCCAGCAGCGCTCTCGGACAGGGGGTTACAGATACGCAGTATTTT.

The chain has TRBV5-4 and TRBJ2-1; 12 bases agree with TRBD2. Germline CDR1 reads SGHNT; CDR2 reads YYREEE (reference sequence). This CDR3 region has 18 residues. V lost 0 bases and J lost 3; bases outside the gene matches: 7. CDR3 coding DNA: TGTGCCAGCAGCTTGGGGGGACTAGCGGGTGGGAACTACAATGAGCAGTTCTTC. Translation: CASSLGGLAGGNYNEQFF. Drawing the rest from reference TRBV5-4 and TRBJ2-1, the complete variable domain is ETGVTQSPTHLIKTRGQQVTLRCSSQSGHNTVSWYQQALGQGPQFIFQYYREEENGRGNFPPRFSGLQFPNYSSELNVNALELDDSALYLCASSLGGLAGGNYNEQFFGPGTRLTVL.

The V call is TRBV5-4, the J call TRBJ1-3; D gene ambiguous. The V gene lost 0 bases and the J gene lost 0 bases, with 13 bases spanning the gap. Germline assignment: CDR1 SGHNT and CDR2 YYREEE (reference sequence). The CDR3 has 17 residues. In DNA, the CDR3 is TGTGCCAGCAGCTTGGGTTCTACAACTACCTCTGGAAACACCATATATTTT. It encodes CASSLGSTTTSGNTIYF.

The chain combines TRBV6-5 with TRBJ1-3; D is possibly TRBD1 (5 bases). Between the trimmed V and J ends, which lost 8 bases and 0 bases, there was a span of 14 bases. Germline V gives CDR1 MNHEY, CDR2 SVGAGI. This CDR3 has 15 residues. In DNA form, the CDR3 reads TGTGCCAGCCGGCCGACAGCCAGCTCTGGAAACACCATATATTTT. Residues: CASRPTASSGNTIYF.

The rearrangement links TRBV7-9 to TRBJ1-1; 9 bases fit TRBD1. The CDR3 runs to 15 residues. Germline assignment: CDR1 SEHNR and CDR2 FQNEAQ (reference sequence). Losses at the gene ends were 5 bases for V and 5 bases for J; bases not matched to a gene: 9. DNA of the CDR3: TGTGCCAGCAGCCACAGGGGGCCGGGGGTTACTGAAGCTTTCTTT. Amino acid sequence: CASSHRGPGVTEAFF.

The chain links TRBV7-2 to TRBJ2-3; 8 bases map to TRBD2. J lost 1 base, V lost 7 bases, and 7 bases had no gene match. The germline CDR1 and CDR2 sequences are SGHTA and FQGNSA. This CDR3 region has 15 residues. CDR3 loop: CASNSGGYGTDTQYF. The CDR3 coding sequence is TGTGCCAGCAACTCGGGGGGGTACGGCACAGATACGCAGTATTTT.

J is TRBJ2-2 and V is TRBV27, with a weak D call TRBD1 (5 bases). CDR3 length: 14 amino acids. Germline-derived CDR1 and CDR2 are MNHEY and SMNVEV (reference sequence). The germline V and J ends were trimmed by 10 bases and 4 bases, with 16 bases remaining between them. The CDR3 loop is CATQGKRSTGELFF. The CDR3 nucleotides read TGTGCCACCCAGGGCAAGAGGAGCACCGGGGAGCTGTTTTTT.

To note about this clone: Other DNA sequences in the same sample also yield this CDR3. The chain is built from TRBV5-1 and TRBJ2-2; 8 bases are shared with TRBD1. The CDR3 spans 14 residues. V was pared by 2 bases and J by 6 bases, with 3 bases of the junction left unmatched. Germline assignment: CDR1 SGHRS and CDR2 YFSETQ. CDR3 residues: CASSLGTGSGELFF. CDR3 coding DNA: TGCGCCAGCAGCTTAGGGACAGGCTCCGGGGAGCTGTTTTTT.

This chain connects TRBV2 to TRBJ2-5; either TRBD1 or TRBD2 may supply D (6 bases each). The CDR3 spans 15 residues. The germline V and J ends were trimmed by 5 bases and 3 bases, with 16 bases remaining between them. Germline V lookup: CDR1 SNHLY, CDR2 FYNNEI. CDR3 DNA sequence: TGTGCCAGCAGTCCGGGACAACCGGGGGAAGAGACCCAGTACTTC. Encoded protein: CASSPGQPGEETQYF.

This chain joins TRBV28 and TRBJ2-3; the D gene is possibly TRBD2 (5 bases). Germline V CDR1 and CDR2: MDHEN, SYDVKM. This CDR3 has 16 residues. The V end lost 4 bases, the J end lost 4 bases, and 18 bases lay between the germline ends. This chain's CDR3 is CASSYMTTWNADTQYF. The CDR3 nucleotides are TGTGCCAGCAGTTACATGACTACATGGAACGCAGATACGCAGTATTTT.

The J gene is TRBJ2-7, the V gene TRBV6-5; 7 bases match TRBD2. The CDR3 loop spans 15 amino acids. Germline lookup yields CDR1 MNHEY and CDR2 SVGAGI. V lost 2 bases, J lost 3 bases, and 7 bases stayed unmatched. In DNA form, the CDR3 reads TGTGCCAGCAGTTACGATTCGGCGGGGGTCTACGAGCAGTACTTC. Amino acids: CASSYDSAGVYEQYF.

The rearrangement joins TRBV6-5 to TRBJ2-3; no clear D. CDR1 and CDR2 (germline): MNHEY, SVGAGI. The CDR3 covers 16 residues. The germline V and J ends were trimmed by 2 bases and 0 bases, with 12 bases remaining between them. CDR3 region: CASSYRANPSTDTQYF. In DNA, the CDR3 is TGTGCCAGCAGTTACAGGGCGAACCCTAGCACAGATACGCAGTATTTT.

The rearrangement uses TRBV9 and TRBJ2-5; 7 bases line up with TRBD2. With 2 bases clipped from V and 5 bases from J, the junction kept 3 bases outside the gene matches. The CDR3 is 13 residues long. The germline V gene encodes CDR1 SGDLS and CDR2 YYNGEE. The CDR3 protein is CASSVYSGETQYF. The CDR3 DNA is TGTGCCAGCAGCGTTTATAGCGGGGAGACCCAGTACTTC.

The V and J genes are TRBV9 and TRBJ2-3, with D possibly being TRBD2 (5 bases). V was cut by 3 bases and J by 2 bases, with 13 bases left in between. This CDR3 region has 15 residues. Germline V CDR1 and CDR2: SGDLS, YYNGEE. The DNA of the CDR3 is TGTGCCAGCAGCGCCCGACCGGGGTTCACAGATACGCAGTATTTT. Encoded protein: CASSARPGFTDTQYF. The full variable domain, rest sourced from reference TRBV9 and TRBJ2-3, is DSGVTQTPKHLITATGQRVTLRCSPRSGDLSVYWYQQSLDQGLQFLIQYYNGEERAKGNILERFSAQQFPDLHSELNLSSLELGDSALYFCASSARPGFTDTQYFGPGTRLTVL.